The T cell receptor (beta chain) described here comes from a study of CD4 T cells in relation to SARS-CoV-2 and coronaviruses. Study context: ViraFEST: approximately 10-day antigen culture of PBMCs, then TCR beta CDR3 sequencing. Negative control cultures got HIV-1 Nef peptides or no peptide. Notes on the study in general: No crossreactivity against non-spike viral proteins was tested here.

Libraries were prepared by immunoSEQ multiplex PCR; TCRdb keeps only in-frame clonotypes and omits some of them. Among 20,000 to 25,000 clones listed, 60% to 85% were seen once. CD4+ T cells from unexposed donors were obtained before the COVID-19 pandemic (2011-2018). After roughly 9 days of culture, CD4+ T cells were isolated. Testing used SARS-CoV-2 S/N and four cold-coronavirus spikes on unexposed-donor CD4+ T cells, cells permitting. Regarding this clone: Its antigen is not known.

Looked up from germline, CDR1 is MDHEN and CDR2 is SYDVKM. V lost 4 bases and J lost 6; bases outside the gene matches: 14. This CDR3 contains 16 residues. The chain combines TRBV28 with TRBJ2-7; 8 nucleotides align to TRBD2. The TCR originated in a human donor in good health. Sequencing was carried out using CD4+ T cells from PBMCs, cultured in vitro. The CDR3 sequence is CASSSLGGAGVGEQYF. The CDR3 nucleotides are TGTGCCAGCAGTTCCTTAGGGGGAGCGGGAGTGGGCGAGCAGTACTTC.